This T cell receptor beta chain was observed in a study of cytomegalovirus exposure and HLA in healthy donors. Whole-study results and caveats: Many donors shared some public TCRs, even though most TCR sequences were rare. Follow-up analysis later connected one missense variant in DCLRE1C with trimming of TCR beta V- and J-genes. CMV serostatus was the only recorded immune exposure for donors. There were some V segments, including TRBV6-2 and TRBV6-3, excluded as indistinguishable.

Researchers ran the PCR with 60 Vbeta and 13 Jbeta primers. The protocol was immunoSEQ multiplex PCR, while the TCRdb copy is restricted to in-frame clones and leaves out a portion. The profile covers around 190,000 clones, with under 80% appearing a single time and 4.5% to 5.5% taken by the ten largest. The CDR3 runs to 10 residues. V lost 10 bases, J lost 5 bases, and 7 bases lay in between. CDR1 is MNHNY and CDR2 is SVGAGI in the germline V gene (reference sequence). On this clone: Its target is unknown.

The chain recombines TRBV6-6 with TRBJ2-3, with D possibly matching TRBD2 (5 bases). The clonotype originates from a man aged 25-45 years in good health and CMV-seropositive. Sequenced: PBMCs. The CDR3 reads CATGGDTQYF. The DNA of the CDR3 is TGTGCCACAGGAGGAGATACGCAGTATTTT.